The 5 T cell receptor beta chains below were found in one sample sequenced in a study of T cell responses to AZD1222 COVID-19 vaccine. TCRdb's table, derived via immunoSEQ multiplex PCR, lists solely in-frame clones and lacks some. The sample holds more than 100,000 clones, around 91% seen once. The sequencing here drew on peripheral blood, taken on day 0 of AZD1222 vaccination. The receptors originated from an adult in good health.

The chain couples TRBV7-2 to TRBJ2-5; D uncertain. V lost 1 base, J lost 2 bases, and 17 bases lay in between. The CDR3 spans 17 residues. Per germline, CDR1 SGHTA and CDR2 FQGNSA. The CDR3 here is CASSLERALRRQETQYF. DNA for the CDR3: TGTGCCAGCAGCTTAGAGCGAGCTTTGCGTAGACAAGAGACCCAGTACTTC.

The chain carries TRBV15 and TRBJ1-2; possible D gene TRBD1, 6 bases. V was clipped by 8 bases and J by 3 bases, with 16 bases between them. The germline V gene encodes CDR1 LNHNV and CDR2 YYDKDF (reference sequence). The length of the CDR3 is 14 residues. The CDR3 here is CATFRPGEDYGYTF. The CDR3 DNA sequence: TGTGCCACCTTCCGGCCAGGGGAGGACTATGGCTACACCTTC.

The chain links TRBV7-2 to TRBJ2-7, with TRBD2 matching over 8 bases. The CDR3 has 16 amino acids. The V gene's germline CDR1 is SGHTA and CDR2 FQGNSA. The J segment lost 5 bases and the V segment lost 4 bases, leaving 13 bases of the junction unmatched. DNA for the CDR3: TGTGCCAGCAGCTCGGGGGGGACATCCGGACGGGACGAGCAGTACTTC. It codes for CASSSGGTSGRDEQYF.

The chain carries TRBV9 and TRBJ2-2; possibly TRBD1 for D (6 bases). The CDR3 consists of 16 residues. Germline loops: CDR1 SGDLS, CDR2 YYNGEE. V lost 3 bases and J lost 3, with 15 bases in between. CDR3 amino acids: CASSGPQGGDTGELFF. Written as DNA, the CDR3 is TGTGCCAGCAGCGGACCACAGGGTGGGGACACCGGGGAGCTGTTTTTT.

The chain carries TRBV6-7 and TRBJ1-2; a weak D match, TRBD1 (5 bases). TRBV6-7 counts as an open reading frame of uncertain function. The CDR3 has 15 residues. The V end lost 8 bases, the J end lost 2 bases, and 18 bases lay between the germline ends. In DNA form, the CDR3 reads TGTGCCAGCCGACCCCCCAGGGAAGGCAACTATGGCTACACCTTC. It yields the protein CASRPPREGNYGYTF.